This T cell receptor (beta chain) was recorded in a study of blood T cell repertoires in COVID-19. The overall study: PBMCs, B-cell-depleted T cells, or T cells were the source of the cDNA or gDNA that made up the material.

Method: immunoSEQ multiplex PCR; TCRdb's copy keeps in-frame clones and lacks some. The sample consists of about 250,000 clones, 88% of them appearing once. The V gene lost 5 bases and the J gene lost 7 bases, with 19 bases spanning the gap. The germline CDR1 and CDR2 sequences are SGHRS and YFSETQ. This CDR3 has 16 residues. The V call is TRBV5-1, the J call TRBJ1-6; a weak D match, TRBD1 (6 bases). This TCR derives from a woman in her twenties or thirties with COVID-19, enrolled during active disease. Sequenced sample: peripheral blood. The CDR3 reads CASSSAAGQRNSPLHF. CDR3 nucleotides: TGCGCCAGCAGTTCGGCCGCCGGACAGCGAAATTCACCCCTCCACTTT.